These 13 T cell receptor beta chains were sequenced from one sample in a study of blood T cell repertoires in COVID-19. This table comes from immunoSEQ multiplex PCR, and its TCRdb copy is limited to in-frame clones, with some not included. The sample has 200,000 to 250,000 clones; nearly 90% are singletons. The sequenced sample was PBMCs or T cells enriched from blood (not recorded which). The receptors originated from a man aged 25-45 years who had recovered from COVID-19.

The chain recombines TRBV28 with TRBJ1-3; no firm D call. V lost 1 base to trimming and J lost 1 base, with 14 bases between them. From germline, CDR1 is MDHEN and CDR2 SYDVKM. The CDR3 sequence is 17 residues long. The CDR3 region has the DNA TGTGCCAGCAGTTTATTGTTAACGCGGATATCTGGAAACACCATATATTTT. This translates into CASSLLLTRISGNTIYF.

This chain uses TRBV28 with TRBJ1-5; 7 bases match TRBD1. The V gene's germline CDR1 is MDHEN and CDR2 SYDVKM. The CDR3 length is 15 residues. V lost 6 bases to trimming and J lost 7 bases; unmatched junction nucleotides: 12. CDR3 coding DNA: TGTGCCAGCAGCAGGAAGGGGGCTATTGTCCAGCCCCAGCATTTT. Its protein product is CASSRKGAIVQPQHF. The whole variable domain, filled in from reference TRBV28 and TRBJ1-5, reads DVKVTQSSRYLVKRTGEKVFLECVQDMDHENMFWYRQDPGLGLRLIYFSYDVKMKEKGDIPEGYSVSREKKERFSLILESASTNQTSMYLCASSRKGAIVQPQHFGDGTRLSIL.

This chain links TRBV29-1 with TRBJ2-1, with a weak D call TRBD1 (5 bases). CDR3 length equals 12 residues. V lost 3 bases, J lost 6 bases, and 9 bases lay in between. Germline V lookup: CDR1 SQVTM, CDR2 ANQGSEA. This CDR3 is CSVDQGFNEQFF. The CDR3 DNA reads TGCAGCGTTGACCAGGGATTCAATGAGCAGTTCTTC.

V and J are TRBV3-1 (or the pseudogene TRBV3-2) and TRBJ2-1, with a possible D match to TRBD2 (6 bases). CDR3 length equals 15 residues. Germline V gene lookup returns CDR1 LGHDT and CDR2 YNNKEL (reference sequence). V lost 4 bases and J 8 bases, leaving 18 bases between the germline ends. The CDR3 DNA sequence: TGTGCCAGCAGCCCGCGGGACTCCACCTTTTATGAGCAGTTCTTC. Translation: CASSPRDSTFYEQFF.

This chain connects TRBV29-1 to TRBJ2-3, with D unclear. The CDR3 spans 11 residues. Germline V gene data show CDR1 as SQVTM and CDR2 as ANQGSEA. The ends were cut back, 8 bases at V and 6 bases at J, with 12 bases in the middle. The CDR3 DNA reads TGCAGCTCCCTAGGTCCGGATACGCAGTATTTT. This encodes CSSLGPDTQYF.

The V and J genes are TRBV7-2 and TRBJ2-3, with 9 positions matching TRBD2. CDR1 SGHTA and CDR2 FQGNSA come from the germline V gene. The CDR3 contains 16 residues. V lost 3 bases, J lost 8 bases, and 12 bases stayed unmatched. CDR3 DNA: TGTGCCAGCAGCTTCTTTCTAGCGGGGCCGAGCGGTACGCAGTATTTT. This sequence encodes CASSFFLAGPSGTQYF.

The rearrangement links TRBV15 to TRBJ2-7; 7 bases are shared with TRBD1. V trimming: 2 bases; J trimming: 4 bases; junction bases outside the gene matches: 8. The CDR3 length is 15 residues. Germline CDR1 and CDR2: LNHNV and YYDKDF (reference sequence). The CDR3 coding sequence is TGTGCCACCAGCAGACCCAGGGACAGCCTGTACGAGCAGTACTTC. This sequence encodes CATSRPRDSLYEQYF.

The J gene is TRBJ1-2, the V gene TRBV5-4; the D is unclear. The CDR3 covers 14 residues. V gave up 0 bases and J gave up 3 bases, with 9 bases separating them. Germline CDR1 SGHNT, CDR2 YYREEE (reference sequence). CDR3 in DNA: TGTGCCAGCAGCTTGGGCGGGGTACACTATGGCTACACCTTC. Residues: CASSLGGVHYGYTF.

CDR3 residues: CASSSSGLESYGYTF. The CDR3 DNA reads TGTGCCAGCAGTTCTTCAGGCCTCGAGAGCTATGGCTACACCTTC. The chain is built from TRBV2 and TRBJ1-2; D uncertain. Germline lookup yields CDR1 SNHLY and CDR2 FYNNEI. V was pared by 5 bases and J by 4 bases, with 17 bases between. The CDR3 totals 15 residues.

This clone was detected only a few times. This rearrangement joins TRBV10-1 to TRBJ2-1, with 14 bases that match TRBD2. CDR3 length equals 18 residues. Germline loops: CDR1 WNHNN, CDR2 SYGVQD (reference sequence). V lost 7 bases to trimming and J lost 5 bases; unmatched junction nucleotides: 13. This CDR3 is CASMPGTSGSHTDNEQFF. CDR3 nucleotides: TGCGCCAGCATGCCTGGGACTAGCGGGAGTCATACGGACAATGAGCAGTTCTTC.

The chain couples TRBV14 to TRBJ1-6; 9 bases line up with TRBD1. The CDR3 runs to 14 residues. CDR1 SGHDN and CDR2 FVKESK come from the germline V gene. Trimming removed 4 bases from V and 8 bases from J; junction bases left unmatched: 3. CDR3 in amino acids: CASSLGTGYSPLHF. As DNA, the CDR3 is TGTGCCAGCAGCCTCGGGACAGGGTATTCACCCCTCCACTTT.

J is TRBJ2-3 and V is TRBV27; 9 nucleotides agree with TRBD1. There are 15 residues in the CDR3. With 2 bases clipped from V and 4 bases from J, the junction kept 4 bases outside the gene matches. In germline, CDR1 is MNHEY, CDR2 SMNVEV (reference sequence). CDR3 in DNA: TGTGCCAGCAGTTTAGGGACAGGGCGGGCAGATACGCAGTATTTT. Protein: CASSLGTGRADTQYF.

V and J are TRBV9 and TRBJ1-1; D remains ambiguous. The CDR3 is made up of 15 amino acids. Germline V gives CDR1 SGDLS, CDR2 YYNGEE. Between the trimmed V and J ends, which lost 4 bases and 3 bases, there was a span of 16 bases. The CDR3 coding sequence is TGTGCCAGCAGCCGTGACCCTCGGGAGGACACTGAAGCTTTCTTT. This codes for CASSRDPREDTEAFF.